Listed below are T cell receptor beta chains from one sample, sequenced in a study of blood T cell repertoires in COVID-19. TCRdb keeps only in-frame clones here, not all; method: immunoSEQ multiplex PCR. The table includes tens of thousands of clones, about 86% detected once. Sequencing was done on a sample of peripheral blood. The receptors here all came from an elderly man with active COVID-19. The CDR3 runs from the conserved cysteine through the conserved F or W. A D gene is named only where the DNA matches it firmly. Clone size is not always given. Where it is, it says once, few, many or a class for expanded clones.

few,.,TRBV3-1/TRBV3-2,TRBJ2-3,TGTGCCAGCAGCCAAGATCGCGTTGATACGCAGTATTTT,CASSQDRVDTQYF
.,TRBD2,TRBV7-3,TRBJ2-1,TGTGCCAGCAGCTTAAGTCTAGCGGTAGAACTGGGGTTCTTC,CASSLSLAVELGFF
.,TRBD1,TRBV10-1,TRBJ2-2,TGCGCCAGCCTGGGACAGGGTTTCACCGGGGAGCTGTTTTTT,CASLGQGFTGELFF
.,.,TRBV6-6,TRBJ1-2,TGTGCCAGCCTAAAAGAGGACAGCTATGGCTACACCTTC,CASLKEDSYGYTF
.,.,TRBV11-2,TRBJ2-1,TGTGCCAGCAGCTTAGTGGTGGAGCGGGAGCAGTTCTTC,CASSLVVEREQFF
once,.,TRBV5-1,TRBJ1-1,TGCGCCAGCCGCACCCTTTCGACGGAGGACGACACTGAAGCTTTCTTT,CASRTLSTEDDTEAFF
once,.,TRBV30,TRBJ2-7,TGTGCCTGGACCGTAAAGGAGGGAACATCCTACGAGCAGTACTTC,CAWTVKEGTSYEQYF
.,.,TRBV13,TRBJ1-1,TGTGCCAGCAGCTTACCTTTGGGAGGGGGGACTGAAGCTTTCTTT,CASSLPLGGGTEAFF
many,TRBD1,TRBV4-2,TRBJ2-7,TGTGCCAGCAGCCAAGATCCCACAGGGGCCTTTGCCGAGCAGTACTTC,CASSQDPTGAFAEQYF
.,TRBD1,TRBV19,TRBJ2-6,TGTGCCAGTAAGGACAGGGGGCGGGTGTATGGGGCCAACGTCCTGACTTTC,CASKDRGRVYGANVLTF
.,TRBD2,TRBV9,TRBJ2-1,TGTGCCAGCAGCGACGGCGGGAGTCGTTCCTACAATGAGCAGTTCTTC,CASSDGGSRSYNEQFF
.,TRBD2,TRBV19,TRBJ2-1,TGTGCCAGTAGCCGAGGGGTAGCGGGAGGGGGTGAGCAGTTCTTC,CASSRGVAGGGEQFF
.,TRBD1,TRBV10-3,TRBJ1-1,TGTGCCTCACACGGTCGGGACAGGGGGTCGAACACTGAAGCTTTCTTT,CASHGRDRGSNTEAFF
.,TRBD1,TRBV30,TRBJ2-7,TGTGCCTGGAGTGTCACGGGACAGGGGTACAGGGGGCCCTACGAGCAGTACTTC,CAWSVTGQGYRGPYEQYF
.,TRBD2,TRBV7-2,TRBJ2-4,TGTGCCAGCAGCGTGGGACTAGCGGGAGGAGAAATGGTGAACATTCAGTACTTC,CASSVGLAGGEMVNIQYF
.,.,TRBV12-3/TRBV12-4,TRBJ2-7,TGTGCCAGCAGTTTGAGGACTTACTACGAGCAGTACTTC,CASSLRTYYEQYF
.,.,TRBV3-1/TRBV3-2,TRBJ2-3,TGTGCCAGCAGCCAAGATGAGTTGTACACAGATACGCAGTATTTT,CASSQDELYTDTQYF
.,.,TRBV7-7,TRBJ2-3,TGTGCCAGCAGCTTAGGGGTCGGGAAAAGCACAGATACGCAGTATTTT,CASSLGVGKSTDTQYF
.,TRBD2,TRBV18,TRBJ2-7,TGTGCCAGCTCACCAGAGACTAGCTCCAGGGAGCAGTACTTC,CASSPETSSREQYF
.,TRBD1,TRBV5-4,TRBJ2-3,TGTGCCAGCAGCCGCGAGACAGGGGGTGGGACAGATACGCAGTATTTT,CASSRETGGGTDTQYF
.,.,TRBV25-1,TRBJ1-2,TGTGCCAGCAGTGGTACGCGGCCCCTGGGCTATGGCTACACCTTC,CASSGTRPLGYGYTF
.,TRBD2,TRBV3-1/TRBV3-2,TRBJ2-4,TGTGCCAGCAGCCCCCGACTAGCGGGAGCCAAAAACATTCAGTACTTC,CASSPRLAGAKNIQYF
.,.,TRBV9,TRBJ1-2,TGTGCCAGCAGCGTAGCTTTGGGACCAGGGGCGGATGGCTACACCTTC,CASSVALGPGADGYTF
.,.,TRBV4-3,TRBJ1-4,TGCGCCAGCAGCCAAGATCGGGTAGCAACTAATGAAAAACTGTTTTTT,CASSQDRVATNEKLFF
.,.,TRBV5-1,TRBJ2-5,TGCGCCAGCAGCTTGGGTCCACAAGAGACCCAGTACTTC,CASSLGPQETQYF
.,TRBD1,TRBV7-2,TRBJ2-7,TGTGCCAGCAGCTCCTCCGGGACAGCCTCCGTACACGAGCAGTACTTC,CASSSSGTASVHEQYF
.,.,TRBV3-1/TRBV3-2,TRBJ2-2,TGTGCCAGCAGCCAAGCCTGGTCTAGCGTCAGTAAATACACCGGGGAGCTGTTTTTT,CASSQAWSSVSKYTGELFF
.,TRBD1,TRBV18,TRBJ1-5,TGTGCCAGCTCACCTGCGGGGACAGGGGTTCAGCCCCAGCATTTT,CASSPAGTGVQPQHF
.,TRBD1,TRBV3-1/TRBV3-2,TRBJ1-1,TGTGCCAGCAGCCAAGGACAGGGATCGGGCACTGAAGCTTTCTTT,CASSQGQGSGTEAFF
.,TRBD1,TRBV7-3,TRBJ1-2,TGTGCCAGCAGCCCGGGACAGGGATATGGCTACACCTTC,CASSPGQGYGYTF
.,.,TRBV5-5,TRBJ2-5,TGTGCCAGCACTTTCCGTCCAGCGCAAGAGACCCAGTACTTC,CASTFRPAQETQYF
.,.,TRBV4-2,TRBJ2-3,TGTGCCAGCAGCCCTTCCGGGGGGCGGAACACAGATACGCAGTATTTT,CASSPSGGRNTDTQYF
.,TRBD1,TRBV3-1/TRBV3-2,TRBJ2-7,TGTGCCAGCAGCTGGACAGGGAGCCCCTACGAGCAGTACTTC,CASSWTGSPYEQYF
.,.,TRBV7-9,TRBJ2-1,TGTGCCAGCAGCTTAGCGGGGAGCAATGAGCAGTTCTTC,CASSLAGSNEQFF
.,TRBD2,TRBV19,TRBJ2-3,TGTGCCAGTAGTGAAGCGGGAGCGGATACGCAGTATTTT,CASSEAGADTQYF
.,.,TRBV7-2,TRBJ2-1,TGTGCCAGCAGCCCCTCGGGGGCCTACAATGAGCAGTTCTTC,CASSPSGAYNEQFF
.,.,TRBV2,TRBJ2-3,TGTGCCAGCAGGGACTCCGCGGCGGGGGCTGATACGCAGTATTTT,CASRDSAAGADTQYF
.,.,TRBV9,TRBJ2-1,TGTGCCAGCAGCGTAGAAGCGGCTAGCTCCTACAATGAGCAGTTCTTC,CASSVEAASSYNEQFF
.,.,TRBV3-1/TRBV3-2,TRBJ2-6,TGTGCCAGCAGCCAAGATTTACTCTCTGGGGCCAACGTCCTGACTTTC,CASSQDLLSGANVLTF
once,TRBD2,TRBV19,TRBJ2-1,TGTGCCAGTAGCCCCCAGGGTGCGGGAGGATGGAATGAGCAGTTCTTC,CASSPQGAGGWNEQFF
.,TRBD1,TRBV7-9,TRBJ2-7,TGTGCCAGCAGCTCTGGACGGGACAGGGCCTACGAGCAGTACTTC,CASSSGRDRAYEQYF
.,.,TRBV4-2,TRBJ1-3,TGTGCCAGCAACAATGCCCTAGTGGGGGGAGGCAACACCATATATTTT,CASNNALVGGGNTIYF
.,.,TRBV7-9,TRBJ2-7,TGTGCCAGCAGCTTATCGGGTGAGCAGTACTTC,CASSLSGEQYF
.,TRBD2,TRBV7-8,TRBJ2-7,TGTGCCAGCAGCTTAGCGCTACTAGCGGACAGCCCCTACGAGCAGTACTTC,CASSLALLADSPYEQYF
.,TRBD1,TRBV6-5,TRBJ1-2,TGTGCCAGCAGGGGGACAGTGGAACTGTATGGCTACACCTTC,CASRGTVELYGYTF
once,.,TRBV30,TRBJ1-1,TGTGCCTGGATCGGTCTGCCGATGACTGAAGCTTTCTTT,CAWIGLPMTEAFF
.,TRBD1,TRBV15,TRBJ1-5,TGTGCCACCAGCAGAGATGGGACAGTGAATCAGCCCCAGCATTTT,CATSRDGTVNQPQHF
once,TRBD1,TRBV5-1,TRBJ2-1,TGCGCCAGCAGCGCTGGGACAGGGCCCGGCGATGAGCAGTTCTTC,CASSAGTGPGDEQFF
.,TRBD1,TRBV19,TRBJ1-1,TGTGCCAGTAGTCCGAGGACAGGGGGCTTCACTGAAGCTTTCTTT,CASSPRTGGFTEAFF
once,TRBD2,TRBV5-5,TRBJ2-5,TGTGCCAGCAGCTTGAGGACTAGCGGGAGGGGAGAGACCCAGTACTTC,CASSLRTSGRGETQYF
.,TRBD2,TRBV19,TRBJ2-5,TGTGCCAGTAGGAGCTCCAGCGGGGGAGAGACCCAGTACTTC,CASRSSSGGETQYF
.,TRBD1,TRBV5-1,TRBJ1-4,TGCGCCAGCAGCTTCTCGACAGGGTTTATGGAAAAACTGTTTTTT,CASSFSTGFMEKLFF
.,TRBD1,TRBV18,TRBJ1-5,TGTGCCAGCGGGACAGGATCGGATCAGCCCCAGCATTTT,CASGTGSDQPQHF